The clone carrying this TCR beta chain appeared many times. This CDR3 contains 12 residues. V gave up 5 bases and J gave up 1 base, with 7 bases separating them. Per the germline V gene, CDR1 is DFQATT and CDR2 is SNEGSKA (reference sequence). The data derive from a study of T cells in Graves' hyperthyroidism and ophthalmopathy. Template material for amplifying TCR beta CDR3 regions consisted of RNA transcripts. First-round RT-PCR targeting the TCR CDR3 was performed with the HTBI primer set. TCRdb re-called the multiplex PCR reads through MiXCR, storing one row per CDR3 protein. The repertoire holds about 600,000 distinct CDR3 sequences, with around 13% as singletons.

The chain links TRBV20-1 to TRBJ2-3; D is unclear. The sequencing input was blood. The receptor comes from a woman in her forties or fifties with Graves' ophthalmopathy. For the CDR3, the DNA is TGCAGTGCTTCAATGGGCACAGATACGCAGTATTTT. Amino acid sequence: CSASMGTDTQYF.